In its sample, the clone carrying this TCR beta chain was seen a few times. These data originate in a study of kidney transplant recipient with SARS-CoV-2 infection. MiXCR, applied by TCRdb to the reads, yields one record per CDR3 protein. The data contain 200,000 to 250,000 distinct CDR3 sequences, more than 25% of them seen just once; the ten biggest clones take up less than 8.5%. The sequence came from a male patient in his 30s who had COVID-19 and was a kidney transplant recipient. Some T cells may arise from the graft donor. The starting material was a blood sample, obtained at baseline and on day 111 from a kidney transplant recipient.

The CDR3, as DNA: TGCAGTCCGAGCCCCCCTGGCGGGAGTGAGCAGTTCTTC. It translates to CSPSPPGGSEQFF. The chain is built from TRBV20-1 and TRBJ2-1; TRBD2 aligns across 7 bases. Losses at the gene ends were 8 bases for V and 9 bases for J; bases not matched to a gene: 13. This CDR3 has 13 amino acids. In germline, CDR1 is DFQATT, CDR2 SNEGSKA (reference sequence).